The 18 T cell receptor beta chains in this list originate from one sample, sequenced in a study of shared clonotypes between healthy human individuals. Profiled with immunoSEQ multiplex PCR; TCRdb holds only in-frame clones, not every one. The table shows approximately 530,000 clones, with approximately 95% occurring only once. Sequenced sample: naive CD4+ T cells sorted from blood. Subset described: CD45RA+ positively selected. These receptors came from a woman in her 30s in good health.

J is TRBJ2-7 and V is TRBV5-1; 12 bases agree with TRBD2. CDR3 length: 16 residues. Germline-derived CDR1 and CDR2 are SGHRS and YFSETQ. V trimming: 4 bases; J trimming: 0 bases; junction bases outside the gene matches: 5. The CDR3 coding sequence is TGCGCCAGCAGCCTCCGGACTAGCGGGAACTCCTACGAGCAGTACTTC. This translates into CASSLRTSGNSYEQYF.

The V gene is TRBV28, the J gene TRBJ2-7; D is undetermined. CDR1 and CDR2 (germline): MDHEN, SYDVKM. This CDR3 is 12 amino acids long. V lost 3 bases and J lost 9, with 12 bases in between. CDR3 sequence: CASSFTPHGQYF. The CDR3 DNA sequence: TGTGCCAGCAGTTTCACACCCCACGGGCAGTACTTC.

The V call is TRBV9, the J call TRBJ2-7, with D perhaps being TRBD1 or TRBD2 (5 bases each). The CDR3 loop spans 14 amino acids. V lost 1 base, J lost 6 bases, and 14 bases lay in between. Germline CDR1 reads SGDLS; CDR2 reads YYNGEE. CDR3 DNA: TGTGCCAGCAGCGTATTTGAGGGGCAGGTCGAGCAGTACTTC. It translates to CASSVFEGQVEQYF.

The chain is built from TRBV6-4 and TRBJ1-5; 8 nucleotides line up with TRBD1. The CDR3 runs to 13 residues. CDR1 is MRHNA and CDR2 is SNTAGT in the germline V gene. V dropped 4 bases and J dropped 7; count of bases not matched to a gene: 3. CDR3 amino acids: CASSAQGGQPQHF. CDR3 DNA sequence: TGTGCCAGCAGTGCACAGGGGGGACAGCCCCAGCATTTT.

The chain is built from TRBV11-2 and TRBJ1-5; possible D gene TRBD1, 5 bases. V shed 1 base and J shed 9 bases, with 13 bases lying between them. The CDR3 is 14 amino acids. Germline assignment: CDR1 SGHAT and CDR2 FQNNGV. The CDR3: CASSLAGDDPPQHF. Written as DNA, the CDR3 is TGTGCCAGCAGCTTAGCGGGGGATGATCCGCCCCAGCATTTT.

The CDR3 DNA reads TGTGCCAGCAGCTTGGACAGGGGGAATCAGCCCCAGCATTTT. This translates into CASSLDRGNQPQHF. The rearrangement links TRBV5-4 to TRBJ1-5; 8 bases align to TRBD1. With V trimmed by 0 bases and J by 4 bases, 0 bases remained unmatched. CDR3 length: 14 amino acids. Germline-derived CDR1 and CDR2 are SGHNT and YYREEE (reference sequence).

In this sample, this clone turned up once. The chain couples TRBV7-6 to TRBJ1-4; perhaps TRBD1 as D (5 bases). V was cut by 5 bases and J by 5 bases, with 18 bases left in between. Germline V gene lookup returns CDR1 SGHVS and CDR2 FNYEAQ. The CDR3 consists of 16 residues. For the CDR3, the DNA is TGTGCCAGCAGCCAATCTCGGGGCCGGGCGAATGAAAAACTGTTTTTT. Translated, it gives CASSQSRGRANEKLFF.

V and J are TRBV5-4 and TRBJ2-7; weak D call: TRBD2 (6 bases). Germline loops: CDR1 SGHNT, CDR2 YYREEE (reference sequence). Deletions cut 0 bases from V and 6 bases from J, with 10 bases between. The CDR3 runs to 13 residues. CDR3 in DNA: TGTGCCAGCAGCTTGGGTCTAGCGAGCGAGCAGTACTTC. Translation gives CASSLGLASEQYF.

This chain links TRBV13 with TRBJ1-2; D possibly corresponds to TRBD1 (5 bases). The CDR3 is 13 residues long. Germline V gene data show CDR1 as PRHDT and CDR2 as FYEKMQ (reference sequence). V was trimmed by 2 bases and J by 4 bases, leaving 8 bases between them. CDR3 protein: CASSLTGFYGYTF. For the CDR3, the DNA is TGTGCCAGCAGCTTAACAGGCTTCTATGGCTACACCTTC.

This chain links TRBV5-4 with TRBJ2-2, with a possible D match to TRBD2 (7 bases). CDR1 and CDR2 from the germline V gene are SGHNT and YYREEE (reference sequence). The CDR3 consists of 16 residues. V gave up 7 bases and J gave up 4 bases, with 20 bases separating them. The CDR3 reads CASGRGGEGSTGELFF. CDR3 coding DNA: TGTGCCAGCGGCCGCGGGGGCGAGGGGAGCACCGGGGAGCTGTTTTTT.

V usage is TRBV15 and J usage is TRBJ2-5, with 12 bases that match TRBD2. The CDR3 extends over 16 amino acids. The germline gives CDR1 LNHNV, CDR2 YYDKDF (reference sequence). V lost 7 bases and J lost 5; bases outside the gene matches: 11. CDR3 loop: CATIQTSGSFEETQYF. CDR3 DNA: TGTGCCACCATCCAGACTAGCGGGAGTTTTGAGGAGACCCAGTACTTC.

The chain recombines TRBV6-4 with TRBJ2-7, with D hard to call. Germline lookup yields CDR1 MRHNA and CDR2 SNTAGT. V lost 7 bases to trimming and J lost 0 bases, with 13 bases between them. The CDR3 consists of 14 residues. CDR3 in amino acids: CASKRTGSSYEQYF. The CDR3 bases are TGTGCCAGCAAGAGGACGGGTAGCTCCTACGAGCAGTACTTC.

This sequence joins TRBV7-8 and TRBJ2-2; 7 nucleotides align to TRBD2. V shed 6 bases, J shed 5 bases, and the junction held 15 bases outside the gene matches. Per germline, CDR1 SGHVS and CDR2 FQNEAQ. This CDR3 has 17 amino acids. The CDR3 loop reads CASSPRVGEGQTGELFF. The CDR3 coding sequence is TGTGCCAGCAGTCCCCGAGTGGGGGAGGGCCAAACCGGGGAGCTGTTTTTT.

The rearrangement links TRBV10-3 to TRBJ2-2, with 9 positions matching TRBD1. V lost 6 bases and J lost 7; bases outside the gene matches: 6. From germline, CDR1 is ENHRY and CDR2 SYGVKD. The CDR3 runs 14 residues. The CDR3 region is CAISSGTGHGELFF. The CDR3 DNA follows: TGTGCCATCAGCTCCGGGACAGGGCACGGGGAGCTGTTTTTT.

CDR3 sequence reads: CASSLVEGPYNEQFF. The CDR3 bases are TGCGCCAGCAGCTTGGTAGAGGGCCCCTACAATGAGCAGTTCTTC. The V gene is TRBV5-1, the J gene TRBJ2-1; a possible D gene is TRBD2 (5 bases). This CDR3 is 15 amino acids long. Germline CDR1 and CDR2: SGHRS and YFSETQ. The V and J ends lost 0 bases and 2 bases respectively, with 9 bases between them.

This chain joins TRBV7-9 and TRBJ2-1; maybe TRBD2 (5 bases). CDR1 is SEHNR and CDR2 is FQNEAQ in the germline V gene (reference sequence). V was trimmed by 11 bases and J by 2 bases, leaving 16 bases between them. The CDR3 consists of 14 residues. The CDR3 region has the DNA TGTGCCGTAGCGAGGCTTGGTCCCTACAATGAGCAGTTCTTC. Amino acid sequence: CAVARLGPYNEQFF.

This chain links TRBV7-8 with TRBJ1-1; possible D gene TRBD1, 6 bases. In germline, CDR1 is SGHVS, CDR2 FQNEAQ. Trimming stripped 4 bases from V and 5 bases from J, with 14 bases between. This CDR3 is built from 14 residues. DNA for the CDR3: TGTGCCAGCAGCTCGCCGGGAGGGGGAACTGAAGCTTTCTTT. Residues: CASSSPGGGTEAFF.

The rearrangement links TRBV28 to TRBJ1-3; D gene unclear. Germline V gene sequence: CDR1 MDHEN, CDR2 SYDVKM. This CDR3 is built from 12 residues. Trimming shortened V by 2 bases and J by 3 bases, and 2 bases separated the two germline ends. This chain's CDR3 is CASSLRGNTIYF. The CDR3 bases are TGTGCCAGCAGTTTACGTGGAAACACCATATATTTT.